A selection of T cell receptor beta chains follows, all from one sample in a study of blood T cell repertoires in COVID-19. Sequencing used immunoSEQ multiplex PCR; TCRdb keeps in-frame clones, though not all of them. The table lists roughly 130,000 clones, around 85% of them singletons. The material sequenced was peripheral blood. Receptors originate from a woman in her fifties or sixties with acute or convalescent COVID-19. Each CDR3 is given with its conserved first and last residue. A D gene is named only where the DNA matches it firmly. Part of the rows lack a size; the others show once, few, many or a class for expanded clones.

clone_size	v_call	j_call	d_call	cdr3_nt	cdr3_aa
.	TRBV13	TRBJ2-7	.	TGTGCCAGCAGCTTAGGTCGGGGGACCTACGAGCAGTACTTC	CASSLGRGTYEQYF
.	TRBV6-2/TRBV6-3	TRBJ1-3	.	TGTGCCAGCAGTTACACAGCCAGCTCTGGAAACACCATATATTTT	CASSYTASSGNTIYF
few	TRBV6-5	TRBJ1-5	TRBD1	TGTGCCAGCAGTTACGGGACAGTGTACCAGCCCCAGCATTTT	CASSYGTVYQPQHF
.	TRBV28	TRBJ1-2	.	TGTGCCGCTTTATCGGGGGGGGACTATGTAGGCTACACCTTC	CAALSGGDYVGYTF
.	TRBV7-8	TRBJ1-2	.	TGTGCCAGCAGCTTAGTCGGGTCTGGCGACAGAACTGGCTATCGCTATGGCTACACCTTC	CASSLVGSGDRTGYRYGYTF
.	TRBV12-5	TRBJ1-4	TRBD1	TGTGCTAGTGCTCCGGGACAGAATAATGAAAAACTGTTTTTT	CASAPGQNNEKLFF
.	TRBV15	TRBJ1-4	.	TGTGCCACCAGCAGAGATCGCGGAGGGTTTGGGGAAAAACTGTTTTTT	CATSRDRGGFGEKLFF
.	TRBV19	TRBJ2-4	TRBD1	TGTGCCAGTAGTCGGGACAGCGATTGGAACATTCAGTACTTC	CASSRDSDWNIQYF
.	TRBV25-1	TRBJ1-2	.	TGTGCCAGCAGTGAATCGGGCGGAGGTTACTATGGCTACACCTTC	CASSESGGGYYGYTF
.	TRBV28	TRBJ1-1	.	TGTGCCAGCAGCCTAATAGGGGCGGGACGGGAGAACACTGAAGCTTTCTTT	CASSLIGAGRENTEAFF
medium-sized	TRBV7-8	TRBJ2-7	.	TGTGCCAGCAGCTTAGCCAGGGGATTCTACGAGCAGTACTTC	CASSLARGFYEQYF
.	TRBV11-2	TRBJ1-6	.	TGTGCCAGCAGCTTCATAGGACAGAGCTCCTATAATTCACCCCTCCACTTT	CASSFIGQSSYNSPLHF
.	TRBV5-8	TRBJ2-3	.	TGTGCCAGCAGCTTGGCCCTCGGTTACACAGATACGCAGTATTTT	CASSLALGYTDTQYF
.	TRBV18	TRBJ1-1	.	TGTGCCAGCTCACCCAAACAGAACACTGAAGCTTTCTTT	CASSPKQNTEAFF
.	TRBV6-1	TRBJ1-1	.	TGTGCCAGCAGTGAAGGGGCCGAAGCTTTCTTT	CASSEGAEAFF
.	TRBV27	TRBJ1-2	.	TGTGCCAGCAGTAGATCAGGGGCTAACTATGGCTACACCTTC	CASSRSGANYGYTF
.	TRBV30	TRBJ1-5	.	TGTGCCTGGGCAACAGGAACCAATCAGCCCCAGCATTTT	CAWATGTNQPQHF
.	TRBV19	TRBJ1-2	TRBD1	TGTGCCAGTAGGGTCGGACAGGCACCTAACTATGGCTACACCTTC	CASRVGQAPNYGYTF
.	TRBV3-1/TRBV3-2	TRBJ2-1	.	TGTGCCAGCAGCCAAGGGAGGGTTTTGGGTGAGCAGTTCTTC	CASSQGRVLGEQFF
.	TRBV28	TRBJ2-3	TRBD2	TGTGCCAGCGGGACTAGCGAATACCAAATCACAGATACGCAGTATTTT	CASGTSEYQITDTQYF
few	TRBV3-1/TRBV3-2	TRBJ1-5	.	TGTGCCAGCAGCCCGGCGGAGAATCAGCCCCAGCATTTT	CASSPAENQPQHF
.	TRBV7-9	TRBJ1-6	.	TGTGCCAACAGCTTAACAGGGTTCGGTGGTGGCAATTCACCCCTCCACTTT	CANSLTGFGGGNSPLHF
.	TRBV7-2	TRBJ2-3	.	TGTGCCAGCAGCTTCCGGGACTCACATACGCAGTATTTT	CASSFRDSHTQYF
once	TRBV18	TRBJ1-5	TRBD1	TGTGCCAGCCGGGACAGTCAAAATCAGCCCCAGCATTTT	CASRDSQNQPQHF
.	TRBV18	TRBJ1-4	TRBD1	TGTGCCAGCTCACCTTACGGGACAGATGAAAAACTGTTTTTT	CASSPYGTDEKLFF
.	TRBV30	TRBJ1-5	.	TGTGCCTGGAGTGAGGGGGGGGCGAATCAGCCCCAGCATTTT	CAWSEGGANQPQHF
few	TRBV5-1	TRBJ1-1	.	TGCGCCAGCAGCTTCGGACAGTACACTGAAGCTTTCTTT	CASSFGQYTEAFF
.	TRBV19	TRBJ1-3	.	TGTGCCAGTAGTATGACTTTATGGAGCTCTGGAAACACCATATATTTT	CASSMTLWSSGNTIYF
once	TRBV29-1	TRBJ2-3	TRBD1	TGCAGCGCCCGACAGGGGGGAACCACAGATACGCAGTATTTT	CSARQGGTTDTQYF
.	TRBV2	TRBJ1-4	.	TGTGCCAGCACCCGAGGGATTTTTGAAAAACTGTTTTTT	CASTRGIFEKLFF
few	TRBV4-1	TRBJ2-1	TRBD1	TGCGCCAGCAGCCAGACCCGGGACAGGGTAAGCGATGAGCAGTTCTTC	CASSQTRDRVSDEQFF
.	TRBV6-1	TRBJ1-4	.	TGTGCCAGCAGTGAAACAGGTCGCCTCCTGTTT	CASSETGRLLF
once	TRBV19	TRBJ1-4	.	TGTGCCAGTAGATCTGACAAGACATCTAATGAAAAACTGTTTTTT	CASRSDKTSNEKLFF
.	TRBV24-1	TRBJ2-3	TRBD1	TGTGCCACCTCCCCCGCGGGACAGGGGACAGATACGCAGTATTTT	CATSPAGQGTDTQYF
.	TRBV15	TRBJ1-3	.	TGTGCCACTAGCTCGGAGGCCCAAAACTCTGGAAACACCATATATTTT	CATSSEAQNSGNTIYF